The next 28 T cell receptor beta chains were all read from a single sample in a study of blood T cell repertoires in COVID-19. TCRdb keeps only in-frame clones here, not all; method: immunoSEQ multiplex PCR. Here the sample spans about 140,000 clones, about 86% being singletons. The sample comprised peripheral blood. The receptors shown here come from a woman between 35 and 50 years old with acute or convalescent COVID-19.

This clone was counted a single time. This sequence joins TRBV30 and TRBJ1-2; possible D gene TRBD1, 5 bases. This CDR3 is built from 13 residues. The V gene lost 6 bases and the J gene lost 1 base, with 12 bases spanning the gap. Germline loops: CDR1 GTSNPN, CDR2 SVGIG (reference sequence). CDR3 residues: CACPGAGNYGYTF. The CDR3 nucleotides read TGTGCCTGTCCTGGGGCAGGTAACTATGGCTACACCTTC.

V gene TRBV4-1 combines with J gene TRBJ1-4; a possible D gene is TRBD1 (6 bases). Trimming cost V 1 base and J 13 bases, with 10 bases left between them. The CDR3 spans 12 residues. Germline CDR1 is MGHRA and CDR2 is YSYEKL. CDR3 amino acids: CASSQVQGVLFF. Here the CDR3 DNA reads TGCGCCAGCAGCCAAGTACAGGGAGTACTGTTTTTT.

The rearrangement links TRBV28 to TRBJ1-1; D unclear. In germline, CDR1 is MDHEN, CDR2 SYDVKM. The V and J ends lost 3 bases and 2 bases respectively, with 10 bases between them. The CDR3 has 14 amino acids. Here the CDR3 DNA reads TGTGCCAGCAGTTTGGGCCGTCCTAACACTGAAGCTTTCTTT. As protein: CASSLGRPNTEAFF.

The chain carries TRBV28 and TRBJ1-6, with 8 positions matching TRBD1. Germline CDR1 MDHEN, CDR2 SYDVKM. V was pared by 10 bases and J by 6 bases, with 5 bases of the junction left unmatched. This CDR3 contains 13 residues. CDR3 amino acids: CATVDRVNSPLHF. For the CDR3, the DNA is TGTGCCACCGTGGACAGGGTTAATTCACCCCTCCACTTT.

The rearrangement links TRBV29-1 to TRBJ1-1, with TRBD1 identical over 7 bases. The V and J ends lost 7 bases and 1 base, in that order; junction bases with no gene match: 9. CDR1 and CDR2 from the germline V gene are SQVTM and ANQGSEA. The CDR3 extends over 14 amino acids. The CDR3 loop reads CSGGGQATNTEAFF. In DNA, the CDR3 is TGCAGCGGGGGAGGACAGGCCACGAACACTGAAGCTTTCTTT. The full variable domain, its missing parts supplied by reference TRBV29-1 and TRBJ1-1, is SAVISQKPSRDICQRGTSLTIQCQVDSQVTMMFWYRQQPGQSLTLIATANQGSEATYESGFVIDKFPISRPNLTFSTLTVSNMSPEDSSIYLCSGGGQATNTEAFFGQGTRLTVV.

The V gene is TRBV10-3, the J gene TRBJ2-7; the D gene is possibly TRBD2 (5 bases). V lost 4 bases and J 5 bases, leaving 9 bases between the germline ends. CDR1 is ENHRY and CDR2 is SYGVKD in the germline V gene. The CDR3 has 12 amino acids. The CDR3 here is CAISAAGHEQYF. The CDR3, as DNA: TGTGCCATCAGTGCGGCGGGCCACGAGCAGTACTTC.

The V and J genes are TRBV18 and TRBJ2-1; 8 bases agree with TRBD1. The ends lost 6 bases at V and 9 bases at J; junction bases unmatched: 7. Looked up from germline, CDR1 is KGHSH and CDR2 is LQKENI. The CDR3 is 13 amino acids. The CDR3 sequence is CASSRGDRGEQFF. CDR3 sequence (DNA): TGTGCCAGCTCCCGAGGCGACAGGGGTGAGCAGTTCTTC.

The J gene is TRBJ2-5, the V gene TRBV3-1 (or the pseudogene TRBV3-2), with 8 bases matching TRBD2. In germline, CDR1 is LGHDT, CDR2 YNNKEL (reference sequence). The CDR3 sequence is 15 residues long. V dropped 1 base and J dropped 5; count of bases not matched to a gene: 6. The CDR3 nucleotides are TGTGCCAGCAGCCAAGCTGCGGGGGGCAGGGAGACCCAGTACTTC. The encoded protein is CASSQAAGGRETQYF.

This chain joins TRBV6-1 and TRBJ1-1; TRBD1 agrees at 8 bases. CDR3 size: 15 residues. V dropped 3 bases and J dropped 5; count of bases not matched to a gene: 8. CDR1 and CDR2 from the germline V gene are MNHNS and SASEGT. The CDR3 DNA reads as TGTGCCAGCAGTGAGGGACAGGTTGCGGGAACTGAAGCTTTCTTT. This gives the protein CASSEGQVAGTEAFF.

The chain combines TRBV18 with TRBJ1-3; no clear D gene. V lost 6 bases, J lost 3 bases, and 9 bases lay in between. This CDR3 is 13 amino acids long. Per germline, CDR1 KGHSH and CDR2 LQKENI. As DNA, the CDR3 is TGTGCCAGCTCCCCGGAGTTTGGAAACACCATATATTTT. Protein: CASSPEFGNTIYF.

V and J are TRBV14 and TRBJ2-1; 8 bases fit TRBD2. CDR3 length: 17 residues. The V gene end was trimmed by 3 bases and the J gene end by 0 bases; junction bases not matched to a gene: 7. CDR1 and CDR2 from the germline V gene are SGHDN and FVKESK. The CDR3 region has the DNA TGTGCCAGCAGCCAGAATAGCGGGGTCAGCTCCTACAATGAGCAGTTCTTC. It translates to CASSQNSGVSSYNEQFF.

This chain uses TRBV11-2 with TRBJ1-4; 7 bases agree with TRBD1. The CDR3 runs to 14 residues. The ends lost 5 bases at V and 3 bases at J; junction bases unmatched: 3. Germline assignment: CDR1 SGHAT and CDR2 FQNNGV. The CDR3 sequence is CASSLTGSNEKLFF. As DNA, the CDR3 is TGTGCCAGCAGCCTGACAGGGTCTAATGAAAAACTGTTTTTT.

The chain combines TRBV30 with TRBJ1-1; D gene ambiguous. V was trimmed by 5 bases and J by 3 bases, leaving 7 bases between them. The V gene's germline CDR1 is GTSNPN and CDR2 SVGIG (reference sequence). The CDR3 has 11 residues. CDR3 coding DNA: TGTGCCTGGTTGGGAGACACTGAAGCTTTCTTT. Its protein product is CAWLGDTEAFF.

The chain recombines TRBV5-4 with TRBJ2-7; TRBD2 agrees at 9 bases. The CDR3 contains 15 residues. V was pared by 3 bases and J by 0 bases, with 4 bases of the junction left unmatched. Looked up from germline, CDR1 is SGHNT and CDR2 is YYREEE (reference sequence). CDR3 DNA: TGTGCCAGCAGCTCCCTAGCGGGGAGCTCCTACGAGCAGTACTTC. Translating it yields CASSSLAGSSYEQYF.

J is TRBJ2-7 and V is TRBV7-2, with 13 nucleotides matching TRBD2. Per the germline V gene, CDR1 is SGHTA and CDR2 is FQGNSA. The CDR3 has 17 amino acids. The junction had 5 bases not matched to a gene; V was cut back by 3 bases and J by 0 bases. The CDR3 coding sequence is TGTGCCAGCAGCTTCGGGACTAGCGGGGCGAGCTCCTACGAGCAGTACTTC. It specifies CASSFGTSGASSYEQYF.

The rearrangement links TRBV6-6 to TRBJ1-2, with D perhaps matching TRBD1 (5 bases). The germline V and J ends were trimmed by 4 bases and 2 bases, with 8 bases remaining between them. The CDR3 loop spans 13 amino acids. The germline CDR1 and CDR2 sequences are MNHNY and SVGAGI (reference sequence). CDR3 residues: CASSSGGNYGYTF. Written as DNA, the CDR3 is TGTGCCAGCAGTTCCGGGGGGAACTATGGCTACACCTTC.

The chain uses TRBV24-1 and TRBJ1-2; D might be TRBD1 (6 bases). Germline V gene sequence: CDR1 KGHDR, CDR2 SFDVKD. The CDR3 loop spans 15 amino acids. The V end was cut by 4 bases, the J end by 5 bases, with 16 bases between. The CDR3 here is CATSDVSRGQYGYTF. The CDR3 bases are TGTGCCACCAGTGACGTCTCGCGGGGGCAATATGGCTACACCTTC.

CDR3 in amino acids: CASSLVPDEGGYTF. The CDR3 DNA is TGTGCCAGCAGCTTGGTTCCGGACGAGGGTGGCTACACCTTC. This chain links TRBV5-4 with TRBJ1-2; D unclear. Looked up from germline, CDR1 is SGHNT and CDR2 is YYREEE (reference sequence). V was shortened by 0 bases and J by 7 bases, with 13 bases between the two germline ends. This CDR3 comprises 14 residues.

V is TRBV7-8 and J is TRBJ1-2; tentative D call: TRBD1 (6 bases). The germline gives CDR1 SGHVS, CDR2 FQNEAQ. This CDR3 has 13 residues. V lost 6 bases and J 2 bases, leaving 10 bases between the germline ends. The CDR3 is CASSTTGNYGYTF. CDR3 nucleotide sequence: TGTGCCAGCAGTACTACAGGGAACTATGGCTACACCTTC.

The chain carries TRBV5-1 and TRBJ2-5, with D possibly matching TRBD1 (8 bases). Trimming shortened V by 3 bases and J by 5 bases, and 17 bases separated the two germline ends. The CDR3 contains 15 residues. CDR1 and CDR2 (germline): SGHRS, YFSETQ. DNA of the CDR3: TGCGCCAGCAGCTACCGGACAGGGCGGGGGGAGACCCAGTACTTC. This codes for CASSYRTGRGETQYF.

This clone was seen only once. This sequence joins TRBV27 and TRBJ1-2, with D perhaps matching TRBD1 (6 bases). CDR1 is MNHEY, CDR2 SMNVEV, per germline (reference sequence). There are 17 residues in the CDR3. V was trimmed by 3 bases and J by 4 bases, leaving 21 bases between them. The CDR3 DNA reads TGTGCCAGCAGTTTCTCGTTGGGGGAGCAGGGGACCTATGGCTACACCTTC. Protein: CASSFSLGEQGTYGYTF.

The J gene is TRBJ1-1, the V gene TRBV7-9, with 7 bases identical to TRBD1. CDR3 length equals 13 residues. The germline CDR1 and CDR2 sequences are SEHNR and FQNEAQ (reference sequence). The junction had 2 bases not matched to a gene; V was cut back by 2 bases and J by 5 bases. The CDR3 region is CASSLQGVTEAFF. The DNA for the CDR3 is TGTGCCAGCAGCTTACAGGGGGTTACTGAAGCTTTCTTT.

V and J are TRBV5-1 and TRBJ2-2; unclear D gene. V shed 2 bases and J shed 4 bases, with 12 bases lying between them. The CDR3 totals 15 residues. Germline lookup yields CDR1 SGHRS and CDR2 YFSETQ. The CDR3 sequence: CASSFSRPTTGELFF. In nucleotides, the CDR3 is TGCGCCAGCAGCTTCTCCAGGCCTACCACCGGGGAGCTGTTTTTT.

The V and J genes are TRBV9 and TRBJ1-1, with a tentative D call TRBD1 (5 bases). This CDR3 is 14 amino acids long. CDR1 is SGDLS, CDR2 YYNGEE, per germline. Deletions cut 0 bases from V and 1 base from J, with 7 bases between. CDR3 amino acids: CASSVVQGNTEAFF. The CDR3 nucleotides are TGTGCCAGCAGCGTAGTTCAGGGGAACACTGAAGCTTTCTTT.

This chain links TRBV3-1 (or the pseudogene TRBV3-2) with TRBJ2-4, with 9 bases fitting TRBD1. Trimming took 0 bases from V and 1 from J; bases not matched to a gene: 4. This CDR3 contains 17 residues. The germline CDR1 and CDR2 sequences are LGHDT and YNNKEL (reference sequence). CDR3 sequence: CASSQEGTGRAKNIQYF. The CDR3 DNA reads TGTGCCAGCAGCCAAGAGGGGACAGGGAGGGCCAAAAACATTCAGTACTTC.

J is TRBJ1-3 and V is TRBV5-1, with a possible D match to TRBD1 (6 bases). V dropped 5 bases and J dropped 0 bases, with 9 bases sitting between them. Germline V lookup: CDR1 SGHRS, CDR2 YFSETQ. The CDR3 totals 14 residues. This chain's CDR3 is CASRDSTSGNTIYF. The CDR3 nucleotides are TGCGCCAGCAGGGACAGCACCTCTGGAAACACCATATATTTT.

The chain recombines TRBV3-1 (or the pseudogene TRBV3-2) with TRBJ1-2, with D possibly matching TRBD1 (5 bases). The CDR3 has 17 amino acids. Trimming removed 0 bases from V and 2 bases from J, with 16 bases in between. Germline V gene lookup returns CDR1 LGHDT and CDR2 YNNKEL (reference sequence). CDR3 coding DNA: TGTGCCAGCAGCCAAGACAACCTACAGGTTGGGAACTATGGCTACACCTTC. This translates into CASSQDNLQVGNYGYTF.

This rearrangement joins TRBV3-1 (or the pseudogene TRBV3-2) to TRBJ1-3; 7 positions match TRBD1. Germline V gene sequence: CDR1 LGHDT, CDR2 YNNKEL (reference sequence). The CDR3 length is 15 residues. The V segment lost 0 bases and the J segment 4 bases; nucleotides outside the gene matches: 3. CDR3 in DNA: TGTGCCAGCAGCCAAGATCGGACAGGAGGAAACACCATATATTTT. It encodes CASSQDRTGGNTIYF.